Only a few counts were recorded for the clone carrying this TCR beta chain. No antigen is known for it. Germline V lookup: CDR1 DFQATT, CDR2 SNEGSKA (reference sequence). This CDR3 region has 15 residues. Trimming removed 0 bases from V and 7 bases from J, with 18 bases in between. The source of the sample is a study of T cell repertoires in cytomegalovirus infection. Via MiXCR, TCRdb re-called the reads, giving one row per CDR3 protein. The data hold 600,000 to 700,000 distinct CDR3 sequences, with approximately 33% observed a single time. Study outcomes and limitations: CMV-specific HLA-C-restricted TCR beta clonotypes dominated the ex vivo response.

The material sequenced was cultured PBMCs, taken from culture after CMV antigen stimulation. The receptor was derived from a human donor in good health (CMV status not recorded). Some clones in this sample may be carry-over from other donors' samples. The rearrangement joins TRBV20-1 to TRBJ2-5, with a weak D call TRBD2 (5 bases). CDR3 DNA sequence: TGCAGTGCTAGAGATATGGTGCGGCTAGCTGTGACCCAGTACTTC. Protein: CSARDMVRLAVTQYF.